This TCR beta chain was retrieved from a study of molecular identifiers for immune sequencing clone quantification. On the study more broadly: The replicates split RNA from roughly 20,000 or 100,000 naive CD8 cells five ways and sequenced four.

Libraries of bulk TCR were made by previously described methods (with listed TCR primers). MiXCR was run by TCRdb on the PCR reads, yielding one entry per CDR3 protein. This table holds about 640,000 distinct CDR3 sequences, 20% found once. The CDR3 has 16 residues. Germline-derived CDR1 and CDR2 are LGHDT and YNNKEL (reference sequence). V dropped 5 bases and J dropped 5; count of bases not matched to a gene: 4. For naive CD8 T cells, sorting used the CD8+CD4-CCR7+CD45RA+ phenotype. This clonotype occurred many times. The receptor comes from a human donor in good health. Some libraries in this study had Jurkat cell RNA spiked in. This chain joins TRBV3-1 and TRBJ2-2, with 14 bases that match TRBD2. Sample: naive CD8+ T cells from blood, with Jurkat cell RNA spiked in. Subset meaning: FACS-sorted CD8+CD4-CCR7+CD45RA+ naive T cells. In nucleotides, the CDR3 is TGTGCCAGCAGCTCGGGACTAGCGGGAGAGACCGGGGAGCTGTTTTTT. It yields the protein CASSSGLAGETGELFF.